This is a list of T cell receptor beta chains from one sample in a study of CD8 T cells in Susac syndrome. MiXCR, run by TCRdb on the immunoSEQ multiplex PCR reads, gives a single entry per CDR3 protein. The sample shows about 200,000 distinct CDR3 sequences, 90% to 96% of them seen only once. Sequencing input: CD4+ T cells from PBMCs. All receptors derive from a human donor with multiple sclerosis. CDR3s include the opening cysteine and the closing phenylalanine or tryptophan. Fields, in order: clone size, CDR3 length, D gene, J gene, V gene, CDR3 DNA, CDR3 protein. The D gene is left open where the match is weak. A row's size may be missing; if present it is once, few, many or a size class.

>once|15|TRBD1|TRBJ1-5|TRBV30
TGTGCCTGGAGTGTACCAGGGGGTAGCAATCAGCCCCAGCATTTT
CAWSVPGGSNQPQHF
>.|11|.|TRBJ1-1|TRBV19
TGTGCCAGTAGATCCCACAGGGCGGCTTTCTTT
CASRSHRAAFF
>.|14|.|TRBJ1-1|TRBV5-1
TGCGCCAGCAGCCTTGACAGATCAGGGTCTGAAGCTTTCTTT
CASSLDRSGSEAFF
>.|15|.|TRBJ2-7|TRBV7-2
TGTGCCAGCAGCTTCCGGGGGATCACGTACTACGAGCAGTACTTC
CASSFRGITYYEQYF
>once|15|.|TRBJ2-3|TRBV15
TGTGCCACCAGCAGAGGGAGGTCAAACACAGATACGCAGTATTTT
CATSRGRSNTDTQYF
>.|14|TRBD2|TRBJ2-3|TRBV27
TGTGCCACGAGGCGGGGGTACTACACAGATACGCAGTATTTT
CATRRGYYTDTQYF
>.|13|.|TRBJ2-5|TRBV7-2
TGTGCCAGCAGCTTAGCGCTGCGCCAGGGCCAGTACTTC
CASSLALRQGQYF
>.|16|TRBD1|TRBJ1-5|TRBV19
TGTGCCAGTACCCAGGGGGGCAGTCTCTCCAATCAGCCCCAGCATTTT
CASTQGGSLSNQPQHF
>.|12|.|TRBJ2-5|TRBV7-9
TGTGCCAGCAGCCTGATGGGGCAGACCCAGTACTTC
CASSLMGQTQYF
>once|16|TRBD2|TRBJ2-3|TRBV7-9
TGTGCCAGCAGCCCCGGACTAGCGGAGAGCACAGATACGCAGTATTTT
CASSPGLAESTDTQYF
>.|14|.|TRBJ1-4|TRBV18
TGTGCCAGCTCACCGGACCCCCCGGGGGAAAAACTGTTTTTT
CASSPDPPGEKLFF
>.|14|.|TRBJ2-1|TRBV28
TGTGCCAGCAGTCAGTCACTAGCAACGAATGAGCAGTTCTTC
CASSQSLATNEQFF